This TCR beta chain was recorded in a study of blood T cell repertoires in COVID-19. Study summary: Material from acute and convalescent COVID-19 was sourced from the United States, Italy and Spain.

Germline V lookup: CDR1 KGHSH, CDR2 LQKENI. The V end was cut by 3 bases, the J end by 0 bases, with 9 bases between. This CDR3 is 15 amino acids long. Under the authors' procedure: Estimation of nucleated cell counts was performed using reference gene primer amplification. The method was immunoSEQ multiplex PCR; TCRdb's version includes in-frame clones alone and lacks a portion of them. The DNA was the basis for D and trimming; V, J and clone size are from that table. This table has around 150,000 clones, roughly 84% appearing once. Input material: peripheral blood. This chain joins TRBV18 and TRBJ1-5; D is possibly TRBD1 (6 bases). The source of this sequence is a woman over 75 with active or convalescent COVID-19. The CDR3 DNA reads TGTGCCAGCTCACCCGGACAGATTAGCAATCAGCCCCAGCATTTT. It yields the protein CASSPGQISNQPQHF.